This passage covers 30 T cell receptor beta chains from one sample sequenced in a study of T-cell memory formation after mild COVID-19. One entry per CDR3 protein results from TCRdb running MiXCR on the 5' RACE reads. The sample carries 550,000 to 700,000 distinct CDR3 sequences, around 16% recorded once. The sample was PBMCs or a T cell subset sorted from them (not recorded which). These receptors were obtained from an adult woman who had mild COVID-19 (a few samples of this study predate the infection). Cell type and time point are not known.

This clonotype was recorded a few times. This chain joins TRBV5-6 and TRBJ2-2; TRBD1 agrees at 9 bases. This CDR3 region has 16 residues. Trimming cost V 0 bases and J 6 bases; bases outside gene matches: 6. Germline CDR1 is SGHDT and CDR2 is YYEEEE. This CDR3 reads CASSLGLGQGAGELFF. For the CDR3, the DNA is TGTGCCAGCAGCTTGGGTCTGGGACAGGGTGCCGGGGAGCTGTTTTTT.

This rearrangement joins TRBV27 to TRBJ2-5; 7 bases line up with TRBD2. Germline-derived CDR1 and CDR2 are MNHEY and SMNVEV (reference sequence). J was trimmed by 5 bases and V by 1 base; bases with no gene match: 10. The CDR3 covers 16 residues. DNA for the CDR3: TGTGCCAGCAGTTTATGGGGGGGAGGGCCGCGGGAGACCCAGTACTTC. Amino acids: CASSLWGGGPRETQYF.

This clonotype was seen many times. The chain recombines TRBV9 with TRBJ2-2; D ambiguous. This CDR3 region has 14 residues. Germline-derived CDR1 and CDR2 are SGDLS and YYNGEE. Trimming cost V 2 bases and J 1 base, with 6 bases left between them. The CDR3 is CASSVLMNTGELFF. The DNA of the CDR3 is TGTGCCAGCAGCGTTCTAATGAACACCGGGGAGCTGTTTTTT.

The sample holds a few counts of this clonotype. The J gene is TRBJ2-1, the V gene TRBV12-3 or TRBV12-4; D possibly matches TRBD1 or TRBD2 (5 bases each). The CDR3 consists of 15 residues. V gave up 5 bases and J gave up 8 bases, with 19 bases separating them. As DNA, the CDR3 is TGTGCCAGCAGTCTACCCGGTCCTCGAGGGGATGAGCAGTTCTTC. Amino acid sequence: CASSLPGPRGDEQFF.

With respect to this clonotype: At one end the junction does not follow the germline gene, possibly because of a read error. This rearrangement joins TRBV7-7 to TRBJ2-5; D is ambiguous. Germline CDR1 and CDR2: SSHAT and FNYEAQ (reference sequence). This CDR3 contains 13 residues. The CDR3 loop is CASSSNYAETQYF. CDR3 sequence (DNA): TGTGCTAGCAGCAGTAACTACGCGGAGACCCAGTACTTC.

The rearrangement joins TRBV5-5 to TRBJ2-3; D is unresolved. This CDR3 is built from 14 residues. V lost 0 bases and J 1 base, leaving 6 bases between the germline ends. CDR1 is SGHKS and CDR2 is YYEKEE in the germline V gene (reference sequence). The CDR3: CASSLGEGTDTQYF. In DNA form, the CDR3 reads TGTGCCAGCAGCTTGGGAGAGGGCACAGATACGCAGTATTTT.

A few counts support this clonotype. The chain joins TRBV5-4 to TRBJ2-1, with 7 bases fitting TRBD2. The trim removed 9 bases at V and 7 bases at J, leaving 16 bases unmatched. This CDR3 region has 15 residues. CDR1 is SGHNT and CDR2 is YYREEE in the germline V gene (reference sequence). The CDR3 coding sequence is TGTGCCACCCCGGGCGCGGGAGTTGGTGTTAATGAGCAGTTCTTC. It is translated as CATPGAGVGVNEQFF.

This clonotype was counted between two and nine times. The J gene is TRBJ2-7, the V gene TRBV5-5; 9 positions match TRBD2. Germline V gene data show CDR1 as SGHKS and CDR2 as YYEKEE (reference sequence). The CDR3 spans 15 residues. With V trimmed by 0 bases and J by 5 bases, 6 bases remained unmatched. CDR3 sequence (DNA): TGTGCCAGCAGCTTGGCGGGACTAGCTCTCCACGAGCAGTACTTC. Its translation: CASSLAGLALHEQYF.

This clonotype was detected a few times. This chain joins TRBV7-3 and TRBJ2-1; 10 nucleotides match TRBD2. V shed 5 bases and J 4 bases; nucleotides not matched to a gene: 8. Germline-derived CDR1 and CDR2 are SGHTA and FQGTGA. This CDR3 comprises 16 residues. CDR3 nucleotide sequence: TGTGCCAGCAGCCCCATAGCGGGAGGTATATACAATGAGCAGTTCTTC. The encoded protein is CASSPIAGGIYNEQFF.

Only a few counts were recorded for this clonotype. This chain connects TRBV5-1 to TRBJ2-1, with D hard to call. Per the germline V gene, CDR1 is SGHRS and CDR2 is YFSETQ. The CDR3 length is 12 residues. V gave up 0 bases and J gave up 8 bases, with 6 bases separating them. The CDR3 sequence: CASSLEPYEQFF. The CDR3, as DNA: TGCGCCAGCAGCTTGGAGCCCTATGAGCAGTTCTTC.

The chain is built from TRBV14 and TRBJ2-7, with D unclear. The CDR3 is 14 residues long. Trimming removed 1 base at V and 3 bases at J, with 10 bases between. The germline gives CDR1 SGHDN, CDR2 FVKESK. DNA for the CDR3: TGTGCCAGCAGCCAAGGGATAGGGTTCTACGAGCAGTACTTC. Its translation is CASSQGIGFYEQYF. The whole variable domain, filled in from reference TRBV14 and TRBJ2-7, reads EAGVTQFPSHSVIEKGQTVTLRCDPISGHDNLYWYRRVMGKEIKFLLHFVKESKQDESGMPNNRFLAERTGGTYSTLKVQPAELEDSGVYFCASSQGIGFYEQYFGPGTRLTVT.

The chain couples TRBV29-1 to TRBJ1-2, with 9 bases lining up with TRBD1. Losses at the gene ends were 6 bases for V and 4 bases for J; bases not matched to a gene: 12. There are 15 residues in the CDR3. Germline loops: CDR1 SQVTM, CDR2 ANQGSEA. This CDR3 reads CSVTRDREGGYGYTF. The CDR3 DNA is TGCAGCGTCACACGGGACAGGGAAGGAGGCTATGGCTACACCTTC.

In this sample, this clonotype turned up a few times. J is TRBJ1-4 and V is TRBV5-1, with 11 bases fitting TRBD1. CDR1 and CDR2 (germline): SGHRS, YFSETQ. With 4 bases clipped from V and 0 bases from J, the junction kept 5 bases outside the gene matches. The CDR3 extends over 17 amino acids. Written as DNA, the CDR3 is TGCGCCAGCAGCCCCCGGACAGGGGGCGCAACTAATGAAAAACTGTTTTTT. This encodes CASSPRTGGATNEKLFF.

The CDR3 DNA is TGCAGTGCGCTGACAGGTTACTACGAGCAGTACTTC. It specifies CSALTGYYEQYF. V is TRBV20-1 and J is TRBJ2-7, with D perhaps matching TRBD1 (6 bases). Trimming cost V 6 bases and J 3 bases, with 12 bases left between them. This CDR3 region has 12 residues. Germline CDR1 is DFQATT and CDR2 is SNEGSKA (reference sequence).

This clonotype was recorded at least ten times. The chain uses TRBV5-5 and TRBJ2-2; TRBD1 aligns across 8 bases. Losses at the gene ends were 6 bases for V and 4 bases for J; bases not matched to a gene: 8. The CDR3 is 15 amino acids. Germline V gene sequence: CDR1 SGHKS, CDR2 YYEKEE (reference sequence). The CDR3 DNA reads as TGTGCCAGCATTGGGCAGGGGGCAATCACCGGGGAGCTGTTTTTT. Encoded protein: CASIGQGAITGELFF.

This clonotype was seen more than once but under ten times. V usage is TRBV6-1 and J usage is TRBJ2-3; 13 bases are a match to TRBD2. This CDR3 is 16 amino acids long. J was trimmed by 6 bases and V by 4 bases; bases with no gene match: 7. From germline, CDR1 is MNHNS and CDR2 SASEGT. Written as DNA, the CDR3 is TGTGCCAGCAGTGTAGGACTAGCGGGGGTCGGGGATACGCAGTATTTT. This codes for CASSVGLAGVGDTQYF.

The rearrangement joins TRBV7-9 to TRBJ1-4; D gene ambiguous. Germline values: CDR1 SEHNR, CDR2 FQNEAQ (reference sequence). V lost 4 bases and J 7 bases, leaving 16 bases between the germline ends. The CDR3 covers 15 residues. CDR3 sequence reads: CASSSVPPSPEKLFF. Here the CDR3 DNA reads TGTGCCAGCAGCTCCGTCCCTCCGAGCCCTGAAAAACTGTTTTTT.

The chain joins TRBV30 to TRBJ2-6; D unresolved. V lost 2 bases to trimming and J lost 4 bases, with 9 bases between them. Germline V gene sequence: CDR1 GTSNPN, CDR2 SVGIG (reference sequence). The CDR3 loop spans 14 amino acids. The CDR3 loop reads CAWSSGSGANVLTF. CDR3 in DNA: TGTGCCTGGAGTTCTGGGTCCGGGGCCAACGTCCTGACTTTC.

This clonotype came up a few times. One end of the junction fails to match germline, which may point to a read error. This chain connects TRBV7-7 to TRBJ2-1, with 11 positions matching TRBD2. Germline V CDR1 and CDR2: SSHAT, FNYEAQ (reference sequence). The CDR3 sequence is 15 residues long. CDR3 protein: CASSSGLAGRGEQFF. The CDR3 nucleotides are TGTGCTAGCAGCTCCGGACTAGCGGGCCGGGGTGAGCAGTTCTTC.

This chain joins TRBV2 and TRBJ1-1, with no clear D. The CDR3 length is 14 residues. Per the germline V gene, CDR1 is SNHLY and CDR2 is FYNNEI. Trimming removed 6 bases from V and 2 bases from J, with 13 bases in between. The chain's CDR3 is CASRVESSNTEAFF. CDR3 sequence (DNA): TGTGCCAGCAGGGTCGAGTCCTCCAACACTGAAGCTTTCTTT. Looking up the rest from reference TRBV2 and TRBJ1-1 gives the full variable domain: EPEVTQTPSHQVTQMGQEVILRCVPISNHLYFYWYRQILGQKVEFLVSFYNNEISEKSEIFDDQFSVERPDGSNFTLKIRSTKLEDSAMYFCASRVESSNTEAFFGQGTRLTVV.

The genes are TRBV29-1 and TRBJ1-2; D uncertain. There are 12 residues in the CDR3. Trimming cost V 6 bases and J 2 bases, with 10 bases left between them. In germline, CDR1 is SQVTM, CDR2 ANQGSEA. This CDR3 reads CSVNSRNYGYTF. CDR3 DNA: TGCAGCGTCAATTCCAGAAACTATGGCTACACCTTC.

This clonotype was detected only a few times. The chain is built from TRBV18 and TRBJ1-1; D call uncertain. The CDR3 runs to 13 residues. Germline lookup yields CDR1 KGHSH and CDR2 LQKENI. Trimming shortened V by 2 bases and J by 3 bases, and 7 bases separated the two germline ends. CDR3 in DNA: TGTGCCAGCTCACCAATGAGGGACACTGAAGCTTTCTTT. As protein: CASSPMRDTEAFF. Based on the CDR3 plus reference TRBV18 and TRBJ1-1, the full variable domain is NAGVMQNPRHLVRRRGQEARLRCSPMKGHSHVYWYRQLPEEGLKFMVYLQKENIIDESGMPKERFSAEFPKEGPSILRIQQVVRGDSAAYFCASSPMRDTEAFFGQGTRLTVV.

The rearrangement links TRBV5-1 to TRBJ2-7; 8 nucleotides agree with TRBD2. The germline V gene has CDR1 SGHRS and CDR2 YFSETQ. The length of the CDR3 is 15 residues. With 4 bases clipped from V and 3 bases from J, the junction kept 9 bases outside the gene matches. The CDR3 DNA follows: TGCGCCAGCAGCCCGGCCCCTAGCGGGCGCTACGAGCAGTACTTC. It yields the protein CASSPAPSGRYEQYF.

This clonotype was seen more than once but under ten times. The V call is TRBV3-1, the J call TRBJ2-7; weak D call: TRBD1 (6 bases). CDR1 LGHDT and CDR2 YNNKEL come from the germline V gene (reference sequence). Trimming took 4 bases from V and 9 from J, leaving 25 bases between them. The CDR3 sequence is 16 residues long. CDR3 bases: TGTGCCAGCAGCCTTACTGGACAGTTTTCCTTACGAGGGCAGTACTTC. It specifies CASSLTGQFSLRGQYF.

V usage is TRBV24-1 and J usage is TRBJ1-5, with D uncertain. The CDR3 is 13 amino acids. V was clipped by 1 base and J by 9 bases, with 9 bases between them. CDR1 and CDR2 from the germline V gene are KGHDR and SFDVKD. CDR3 residues: CATSDFSDGPQHF. Written as DNA, the CDR3 is TGTGCCACCAGTGATTTTTCTGATGGGCCCCAGCATTTT.

This clonotype was seen only a few times. The rearrangement links TRBV10-1 to TRBJ2-3; no reliable D call. The CDR3 sequence is 11 residues long. Trimming removed 7 bases from V and 5 bases from J, with 7 bases in between. Germline CDR1 is WNHNN and CDR2 is SYGVQD (reference sequence). The CDR3 protein is CASTPEDTQYF. DNA for the CDR3: TGCGCCAGCACACCGGAAGATACGCAGTATTTT.

This chain uses TRBV19 with TRBJ1-2; D is undetermined. The CDR3 consists of 14 residues. V lost 6 bases, J lost 0 bases, and 11 bases lay in between. CDR1 LNHDA and CDR2 SQIVND come from the germline V gene (reference sequence). CDR3 loop: CASRTKPTNYGYTF. In DNA form, the CDR3 reads TGTGCCAGTAGGACAAAGCCTACTAACTATGGCTACACCTTC.

The chain recombines TRBV20-1 with TRBJ1-2; D remains unclear. CDR3 length equals 8 residues. Germline values: CDR1 DFQATT, CDR2 SNEGSKA (reference sequence). The germline V and J ends were trimmed by 4 bases and 8 bases, with 2 bases remaining between them. CDR3 sequence (DNA): TGCAGTGCTAACGGCTACACCTTC. It specifies CSANGYTF.

The chain recombines TRBV11-1 with TRBJ1-1; D ambiguous. In germline, CDR1 is SGHAT, CDR2 FQDESV (reference sequence). The CDR3 has 11 residues. V lost 3 bases and J 6 bases, leaving 5 bases between the germline ends. CDR3 sequence (DNA): TGTGCCAGCAGCTTGGAGGCTGAAGCTTTCTTT. It encodes CASSLEAEAFF.

This chain joins TRBV6-5 and TRBJ2-1, with 8 bases aligning to TRBD1. Unmatched junction bases numbered 10, after V lost 4 bases and J lost 2 bases. The CDR3 is 17 residues long. Germline V CDR1 and CDR2: MNHEY, SVGAGI. The chain's CDR3 is CASSFAGQGGPYNEQFF. The CDR3 nucleotides are TGTGCCAGCAGTTTCGCCGGACAGGGAGGACCCTACAATGAGCAGTTCTTC.